Listed here is a single TCR beta chain. The assay was immunoSEQ multiplex PCR, and TCRdb's table has in-frame clones only and misses some. The sample carries about 150,000 clones, under 95% recorded once. Per germline, CDR1 SGHRS and CDR2 YFSETQ. V lost 0 bases, J lost 7 bases, and 12 bases stayed unmatched. This CDR3 region has 17 residues. The data were obtained in a study of T cell responses to AZD1222 COVID-19 vaccine. This specimen consisted of peripheral blood, obtained on day 0 of AZD1222 vaccination. The chain carries TRBV5-1 and TRBJ2-1; TRBD2 aligns across 8 bases. The source of this sequence is an adult in good health. The CDR3 sequence is CASSLVVAGGLGNEQFF. CDR3 coding DNA: TGCGCCAGCAGCTTGGTAGTGGCGGGAGGCCTAGGGAATGAGCAGTTCTTC.